This note documents a single TCR beta chain sequence. This entry is derived from a study of control samples from healthy donors and cancer patients. Assay used: immunoSEQ multiplex PCR; TCRdb lists only in-frame clones, some missing. This table has 200,000 or so clones, 85% to 95% appearing once. Germline V gives CDR1 SGHTA, CDR2 FQGTGA. CDR3 size: 18 residues. V lost 4 bases, J lost 2 bases, and 10 bases stayed unmatched. V gene TRBV7-3 combines with J gene TRBJ2-6, with 8 bases matching TRBD1. The TCR comes from a man aged 45 to 65 in good health. Material for sequencing was blood. The CDR3 region has the DNA TGTGCCAGCAGCTCTTCACTATCAGGGGGCCCTGGGGCCAACGTCCTGACTTTC. This gives the protein CASSSSLSGGPGANVLTF. Variable domain in full (rest from reference TRBV7-3 and TRBJ2-6): GAGVSQTPSNKVTEKGKYVELRCDPISGHTALYWYRQSLGQGPEFLIYFQGTGAADDSGLPNDRFFAVRPEGSVSTLKIQRTERGDSAVYLCASSSSLSGGPGANVLTFGAGSRLTVL.